This T cell receptor (beta chain) stems from a study of T-cell reconstitution after alpha-beta-depleted transplantation in children. The study's findings and limits: Where some patients showed high TCRbeta diversity at day 60, it came from recipient T cells and thymic progenitors that had survived. Newly generated T cells supplied most T-cell counts and diversity one year post-transplant.

Remarks on this clonotype: Its antigen is unidentified.

Trimming took 2 bases from V and 2 from J, leaving 4 bases between them. The CDR3 has 12 residues. Germline V gene lookup returns CDR1 SGHVS and CDR2 FQNEAQ. Preparing the TCRbeta library involved the use of unique molecular identifiers. TCRdb called the PCR reads again in MiXCR, with one record for every CDR3 protein. The sample lists about 470,000 distinct CDR3 sequences; 43% were seen once. Sequencing used PBMCs, obtained before TCRalphabeta/CD19-depleted stem cell transplant. The sequence came from a girl under 10 years old with aplastic anemia, due to receive a stem cell transplant. V gene TRBV7-8 combines with J gene TRBJ2-7; no clear D gene. This chain's CDR3 is CASSLIAYEQYF. In DNA, the CDR3 is TGTGCCAGCAGCTTAATAGCCTACGAGCAGTACTTC.